This note documents a single T cell receptor beta chain sequence. Its matching antigen is unknown. Regarding time point: recipient sample about 28 days before transplant, after cytoreduction. This sample stems from a study of T cell clonotyping in hematopoietic cell transplantation. Whole-study context: Cytoreduction preceded collection of pretransplant recipient samples. Study-wide findings and caveats: Higher Inverse Simpson Index values in graft donor and pretransplant recipient predicted broader posttransplant TCR diversity. Without cell sorting, CD4 versus CD8 contributions remain unresolved. Recipient TCR diversity dropped after transplant; expanded clonotypes rose from day 30 to 180.

This CDR3 region has 15 residues. Per germline, CDR1 MGHDK and CDR2 SYGVNS. Trimming took 3 bases from V and 0 from J, leaving 11 bases between them. The table came from immunoSEQ multiplex PCR; TCRdb's copy has only in-frame clones and leaves some out. The table includes some 7,800 clones, 70% to 90% detected once. The sequenced sample was peripheral blood mononuclear cells, obtained before stem cell transplant. The rearrangement links TRBV25-1 to TRBJ1-2; D might be TRBD1 (5 bases). The TCR was taken from a man aged 55 to 70 with acute myeloid leukemia. Some clones in this sample may be carry-over from other donors' samples. The CDR3 nucleotides are TGTGCCAGCAGTGATAGGAGACAGACTAACTATGGCTACACCTTC. It codes for CASSDRRQTNYGYTF.